This T cell receptor beta chain was recorded in a study of Ad26.COV2.S vaccination and SARS-CoV-2 variants. Study in general: Administration of Ad26.COV2.S was intramuscular, either once or twice 56 days apart.

The method was immunoSEQ multiplex PCR; TCRdb's version includes in-frame clones alone and lacks a portion of them. This table has around 400,000 clones, about 83% appearing once. Between the trimmed V and J ends, which lost 6 bases and 2 bases, there was a span of 14 bases. Germline V lookup: CDR1 MGHDK, CDR2 SYGVNS. This CDR3 has 14 residues. Treatment noted: 15 to 20 received Ad26.COV2.S at low or high dose, single or two shots; about five received placebo; per-sample allocation not given. Sample collection was performed on day 63 after the first vaccine or placebo injection. This specimen was peripheral blood, taken in a trial of Ad26.COV2.S vaccine versus placebo. The sequence derives from a person aged 18-65 years who received the Ad26.COV2.S COVID-19 vaccine or a placebo. This chain connects TRBV25-1 to TRBJ2-7; D is perhaps TRBD1 (6 bases). CDR3 sequence reads: CASSAGDPPYEQYF. The CDR3 coding sequence is TGTGCCAGCAGCGCAGGGGACCCCCCCTACGAGCAGTACTTC.